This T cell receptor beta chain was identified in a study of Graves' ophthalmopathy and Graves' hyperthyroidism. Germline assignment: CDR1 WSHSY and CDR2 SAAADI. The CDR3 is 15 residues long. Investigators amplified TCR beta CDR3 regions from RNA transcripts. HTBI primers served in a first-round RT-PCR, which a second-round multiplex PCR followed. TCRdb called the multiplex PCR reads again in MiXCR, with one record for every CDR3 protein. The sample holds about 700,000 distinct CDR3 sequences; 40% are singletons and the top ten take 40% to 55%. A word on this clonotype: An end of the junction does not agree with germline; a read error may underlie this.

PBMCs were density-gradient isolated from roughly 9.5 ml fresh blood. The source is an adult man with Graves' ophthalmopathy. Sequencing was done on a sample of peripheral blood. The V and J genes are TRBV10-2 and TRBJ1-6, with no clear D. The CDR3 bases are TGTGCCAGCAGATTAGCCGGGATCGCCCCACCACCCCTCCACTTT. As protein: CASRLAGIAPPPLHF.